These T cell receptor beta chains were read from a single sample in a study of beta chain features in type 1 diabetes. Repertoires were generated with immunoSEQ multiplex PCR, while TCRdb's copy carries only in-frame clones and drops some. The profile shows over 150,000 clones, around 8% of them singletons. What was sequenced was central memory CD4+ T cells from blood. These receptors were obtained from a woman aged 40 to 50 with type 1 diabetes. Each CDR3 is given with its conserved first and last residue. The order of the fields is J gene, V gene, clone size, D gene, CDR3 protein, CDR3 DNA. D genes are given only for firm matches. Some rows mark clone size as missing; the rest say once, few, many or name a class of expanded clone.

TRBJ2-3,TRBV6-1,.,TRBD1,CASSKDRDTDTQYF,TGTGCCAGCAGTAAAGACAGGGACACAGATACGCAGTATTTT
TRBJ2-1,TRBV28,.,.,CASSLRAGVYNEQFF,TGTGCCAGCAGTTTAAGGGCAGGGGTCTACAATGAGCAGTTCTTC
TRBJ2-1,TRBV7-3,.,.,CASSVLSGGGDEQFF,TGTGCCAGCAGCGTTCTTAGCGGAGGGGGGGATGAGCAGTTCTTC
TRBJ1-1,TRBV4-3,.,.,CASSQDGTGRNTEAFF,TGCGCCAGCAGCCAAGATGGAACAGGGAGGAACACTGAAGCTTTCTTT
TRBJ2-1,TRBV4-3,few,.,CASSQVGPTAKKFF,TGCGCCAGCAGCCAAGTAGGCCCGACAGCGAAGAAGTTCTTC
TRBJ2-6,TRBV7-8,.,.,CASSLSSGANVLTF,TGTGCCAGCAGCCTGAGCTCTGGGGCCAACGTCCTGACTTTC
TRBJ2-4,TRBV19,.,.,CASSSRRENKNIQYF,TGTGCCAGTAGTTCAAGGAGGGAGAACAAAAACATTCAGTACTTC
TRBJ2-1,TRBV1,.,.,CTSSLTGNEQFF,TGCACCAGCAGCTTGACAGGTAATGAGCAGTTCTTC
TRBJ2-7,TRBV11-3,.,.,CASSQDIYEQYF,TGTGCCAGCAGCCAAGACATCTACGAGCAGTACTTC
TRBJ2-3,TRBV28,.,TRBD2,CASNLLAGGSDTQYF,TGTGCCAGCAATTTACTAGCGGGAGGATCAGATACGCAGTATTTT
TRBJ1-2,TRBV7-6,.,TRBD1,CASSPDRVGIRDYGYTF,TGTGCCAGCAGCCCAGACAGGGTTGGAATTCGCGACTATGGCTACACCTTC
TRBJ2-7,TRBV5-1,many,.,CASSLGFSSEQYF,TGCGCCAGCAGCTTGGGGTTTTCGAGCGAGCAGTACTTC
TRBJ2-1,TRBV19,many,TRBD2,CASRGLGGNNEQFF,TGTGCCAGTAGAGGACTAGGAGGAAACAATGAGCAGTTCTTC
TRBJ2-7,TRBV4-2,.,TRBD2,CASSREIPGLAGAGAEQYF,TGTGCCAGCAGCCGCGAGATTCCGGGACTAGCGGGAGCGGGAGCCGAGCAGTACTTC
TRBJ1-1,TRBV7-9,many,.,CASSLQAFDTEAFF,TGTGCCAGCAGCTTACAGGCTTTCGACACTGAAGCTTTCTTT
TRBJ1-5,TRBV7-8,few,.,CASSPTWGAGNQPQHF,TGTGCCAGCAGCCCCACCTGGGGCGCGGGCAATCAGCCCCAGCATTTT
TRBJ1-4,TRBV7-8,.,.,CASSLDGPEKLFF,TGTGCCAGCAGCTTAGACGGTCCGGAAAAACTGTTTTTT
TRBJ1-1,TRBV7-9,few,TRBD1,CASSSGGNTEAFF,TGTGCCAGCAGCTCAGGGGGAAACACTGAAGCTTTCTTT
TRBJ2-5,TRBV14,few,.,CASSQDMETQYF,TGTGCCAGCAGCCAAGATATGGAGACCCAGTACTTC
TRBJ2-3,TRBV6-5,.,TRBD1,CASSYGQGVTTDTQYF,TGTGCCAGCAGTTACGGACAGGGAGTTACCACAGATACGCAGTATTTT
TRBJ1-2,TRBV4-3,.,.,CASSQDTGYGYTF,TGCGCCAGCAGCCAAGATACCGGGTATGGCTACACCTTC
TRBJ2-7,TRBV2,.,.,CASSGGLGSGKVPYEQYF,TGTGCCAGCAGTGGAGGGCTGGGGTCTGGTAAGGTGCCCTACGAGCAGTACTTC
TRBJ2-3,TRBV30,few,TRBD2,CAWSGGTSGSPDTQYF,TGTGCCTGGAGTGGGGGGACTAGCGGGAGCCCAGATACGCAGTATTTT
TRBJ2-2,TRBV7-2,.,TRBD2,CASSLGLAGHTGELFF,TGTGCCAGCAGCTTAGGACTAGCGGGACACACCGGGGAGCTGTTTTTT
TRBJ2-3,TRBV4-3,many,.,CASSQDSARHTDTQYF,TGCGCCAGCAGCCAAGACAGCGCCCGTCACACAGATACGCAGTATTTT
TRBJ1-2,TRBV7-2,few,.,CASSGLDTSYGYTF,TGTGCCAGCAGCGGGTTGGACACGTCGTATGGCTACACCTTC
TRBJ1-1,TRBV7-2,few,.,CASSSYRTNTEAFF,TGTGCCAGCAGCTCGTACAGGACGAACACTGAAGCTTTCTTT
TRBJ2-5,TRBV5-1,.,TRBD1,CASSRAPPGRQGVEETQYF,TGCGCCAGCAGCCGCGCCCCACCGGGCCGACAGGGCGTTGAAGAGACCCAGTACTTC
TRBJ2-7,TRBV5-4,many,.,CASSLNNYEQYF,TGTGCCAGCAGCCTTAATAACTACGAGCAGTACTTC
TRBJ2-5,TRBV7-2,few,TRBD1,CASTLGQQGETQYF,TGTGCCAGCACCCTGGGACAGCAAGGGGAGACCCAGTACTTC
TRBJ2-7,TRBV7-2,many,TRBD2,CASSRPGLAGGLNF,TGTGCCAGCAGCCGCCCGGGACTAGCGGGAGGACTCAACTTC
TRBJ2-2,TRBV6-5,.,.,CASRRGASTGELFF,TGTGCCAGCAGACGGGGGGCGAGCACCGGGGAGCTGTTTTTT
TRBJ2-3,TRBV4-1,few,TRBD1,CASSQESGQGPDTQYF,TGCGCCAGCAGCCAAGAATCTGGACAGGGACCAGATACGCAGTATTTT
TRBJ1-4,TRBV5-4,few,.,CASSSTGRGEKLFF,TGTGCCAGCAGCTCGACTGGGAGAGGGGAAAAACTGTTTTTT
TRBJ2-5,TRBV7-2,.,.,CASSPSGLQETQYF,TGTGCCAGCAGCCCAAGCGGGTTGCAAGAGACCCAGTACTTC
TRBJ1-4,TRBV27,.,.,CASSLVPHSTANEKLFF,TGTGCCAGCAGTTTAGTCCCCCACAGCACGGCTAATGAAAAACTGTTTTTT
TRBJ1-3,TRBV30,few,TRBD1,CAWSATAGTGQTIYF,TGTGCCTGGAGTGCGACTGCCGGGACAGGGCAAACCATATATTTT
TRBJ2-7,TRBV6-5,few,TRBD2,CASSRTTSLTYEQYF,TGTGCCAGCAGTCGGACGACTAGCCTTACCTACGAGCAGTACTTC
TRBJ2-7,TRBV29-1,.,TRBD2,CSVEGLAGEWGEQYF,TGCAGCGTTGAGGGACTAGCGGGAGAATGGGGCGAGCAGTACTTC
TRBJ1-2,TRBV2,.,TRBD1,CASIRDRGQGYTF,TGTGCCAGCATCCGAGACAGGGGGCAAGGCTACACCTTC
TRBJ2-1,TRBV7-9,.,TRBD2,CASSSPLAGESTEQFF,TGTGCCAGCAGCTCCCCCTTGGCGGGAGAATCGACTGAGCAGTTCTTC
TRBJ2-2,TRBV7-3,few,.,CASSPNTGELFF,TGTGCCAGCAGTCCTAACACCGGGGAGCTGTTTTTT
TRBJ2-7,TRBV19,few,.,CASSPSGTLTYEQYF,TGTGCCAGTAGTCCCTCCGGGACACTTACCTACGAGCAGTACTTC
TRBJ1-2,TRBV28,few,.,CASRVSGGLNYGYTF,TGTGCCAGCAGAGTGAGTGGGGGCCTTAACTATGGCTACACCTTC
TRBJ2-1,TRBV5-1,few,TRBD2,CASSLAGTYEQFF,TGCGCCAGCAGCCTAGCGGGAACGTATGAGCAGTTCTTC
TRBJ1-5,TRBV5-1,.,TRBD1,CASSSGQPNQPQHF,TGCGCCAGCAGCTCGGGACAGCCCAATCAGCCCCAGCATTTT
TRBJ2-7,TRBV10-3,.,.,CAIRQGSYEQYF,TGTGCCATCAGGCAGGGTTCCTACGAGCAGTACTTC